Listed below are T cell receptor beta chains from one sample, sequenced in a study of blood T cell repertoires in COVID-19. Generated by immunoSEQ multiplex PCR, the TCRdb table keeps only in-frame clones and is missing some. The table shows over 200,000 clones, with roughly 80% occurring only once. Sequenced material: peripheral blood. Receptors were obtained from a human donor in a cohort sampled during active COVID-19. The conserved cysteine and the conserved F or W are not part of the CDR3 here.

V gene: TRBV11-2; J gene: TRBJ2-7; CDR3 protein: ASSLDQAYEQY
V gene: TRBV9; J gene: TRBJ2-5; CDR3 protein: ASSAGGGRETQY
V gene: TRBV1; J gene: TRBJ2-7; CDR3 protein: TSSGECGSYEQY
V gene: TRBV28; J gene: TRBJ2-1; CDR3 protein: ASSSEREISYNEQF
V gene: TRBV7-7; J gene: TRBJ1-1; CDR3 protein: ASSAAGITEAF
V gene: TRBV19; J gene: TRBJ2-5; CDR3 protein: ASSVGDYQETQY
V gene: TRBV20-1; J gene: TRBJ2-7; CDR3 protein: SGGAYEQY
V gene: TRBV7-9; J gene: TRBJ2-2; CDR3 protein: ASFSGGSKNTGELF
V gene: TRBV12-3/TRBV12-4; J gene: TRBJ2-2; CDR3 protein: ASDSANTGELF
V gene: TRBV30; J gene: TRBJ1-2; CDR3 protein: ACPGPIVPNYGYT
V gene: TRBV6-2/TRBV6-3; J gene: TRBJ2-7; CDR3 protein: ASSYHGLGISYEQY
V gene: TRBV27; J gene: TRBJ1-1; CDR3 protein: ASSSPPGQGGMNTEAF
V gene: TRBV5-8; J gene: TRBJ1-1; CDR3 protein: ASSLSLTGQVNTEAF
V gene: TRBV7-2; J gene: TRBJ1-3; CDR3 protein: ASSLNPGSGNTIY
V gene: TRBV5-6; J gene: TRBJ2-6; CDR3 protein: ASSPDRAGANVLT
V gene: TRBV28; J gene: TRBJ2-7; CDR3 protein: ASTTEYRPEQY
V gene: TRBV6-2/TRBV6-3; J gene: TRBJ1-2; CDR3 protein: ASSYEDRASGYT
V gene: TRBV28; J gene: TRBJ2-1; CDR3 protein: ASSLRQGSYNEQF
V gene: TRBV7-2; J gene: TRBJ1-5; CDR3 protein: ASSTGGKGDLPQPQH
V gene: TRBV28; J gene: TRBJ1-2; CDR3 protein: ASSSPGQGTYGYT
V gene: TRBV28; J gene: TRBJ1-1; CDR3 protein: ASSSGTLNTEAF
V gene: TRBV19; J gene: TRBJ2-5; CDR3 protein: ASSSQGARWGETQY